This entry is about one T cell receptor (beta chain). The data derive from a study of blood T cell repertoires in COVID-19. Overall study context: Donors in the United States, Italy and Spain gave samples during acute or convalescent COVID-19.

The CDR3 has 14 residues. CDR1 and CDR2 (germline): MDHEN, SYDVKM. Unmatched junction bases numbered 5, after V lost 5 bases and J lost 8 bases. Enrolled through a virtual design, the participants were between roughly 18 and 95 years of age and came from fewer than 30 US areas. Each participant's cohort was designated according to participant-reported clinical history. Per the authors' pipeline: Amplified reference gene primers provided the basis for estimating nucleated cell counts. Profiled with immunoSEQ multiplex PCR; TCRdb holds only in-frame clones, not every one. The D gene and trimming were derived from the DNA, and the V and J assignments and clone size from that table. The sample includes 150,000 to 200,000 clones, around 80% of them seen just once.

V is TRBV28 and J is TRBJ1-4, with 10 positions matching TRBD1. The specimen was PBMCs or T cells enriched from blood (not recorded which). The TCR sequence derives from a woman aged 45-65 years with acute COVID-19. Written as DNA, the CDR3 is TGTGCCAGCAGTCGGGACAGGGGATTAGAAAAACTGTTTTTT. It translates to CASSRDRGLEKLFF. Full variable domain (remainder filled in from reference TRBV28 and TRBJ1-4): DVKVTQSSRYLVKRTGEKVFLECVQDMDHENMFWYRQDPGLGLRLIYFSYDVKMKEKGDIPEGYSVSREKKERFSLILESASTNQTSMYLCASSRDRGLEKLFFGSGTQLSVL.